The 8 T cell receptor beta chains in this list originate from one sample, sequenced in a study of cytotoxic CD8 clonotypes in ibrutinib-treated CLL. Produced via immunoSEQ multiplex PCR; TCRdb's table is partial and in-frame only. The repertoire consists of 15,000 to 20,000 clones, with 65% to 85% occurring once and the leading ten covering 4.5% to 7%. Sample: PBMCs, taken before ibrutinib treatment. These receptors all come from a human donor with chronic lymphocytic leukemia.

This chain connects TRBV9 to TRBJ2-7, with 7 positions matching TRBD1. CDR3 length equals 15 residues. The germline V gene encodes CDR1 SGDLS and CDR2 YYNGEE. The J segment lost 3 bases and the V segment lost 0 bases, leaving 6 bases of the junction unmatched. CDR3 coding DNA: TGTGCCAGCAGCGTAGCCCCAGGGGGTTTCTACGAGCAGTACTTC. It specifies CASSVAPGGFYEQYF.

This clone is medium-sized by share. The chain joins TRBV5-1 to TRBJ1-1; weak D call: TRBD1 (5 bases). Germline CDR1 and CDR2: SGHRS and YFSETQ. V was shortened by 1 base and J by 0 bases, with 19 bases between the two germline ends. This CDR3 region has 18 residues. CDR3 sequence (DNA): TGCGCCAGCAGCTTGCAGGGCCCCGGTTGGAGCATGAACACTGAAGCTTTCTTT. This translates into CASSLQGPGWSMNTEAFF. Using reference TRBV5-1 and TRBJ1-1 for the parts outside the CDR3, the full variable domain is KAGVTQTPRYLIKTRGQQVTLSCSPISGHRSVSWYQQTPGQGLQFLFEYFSETQRNKGNFPGRFSGRQFSNSRSEMNVSTLELGDSALYLCASSLQGPGWSMNTEAFFGQGTRLTVV.

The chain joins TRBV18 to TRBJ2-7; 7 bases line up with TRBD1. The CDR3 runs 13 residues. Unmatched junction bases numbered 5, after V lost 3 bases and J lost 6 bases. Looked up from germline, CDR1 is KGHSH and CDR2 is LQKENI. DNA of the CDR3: TGTGCCAGCTCACCCCCTACAGGGGTCGAGCAGTACTTC. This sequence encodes CASSPPTGVEQYF.

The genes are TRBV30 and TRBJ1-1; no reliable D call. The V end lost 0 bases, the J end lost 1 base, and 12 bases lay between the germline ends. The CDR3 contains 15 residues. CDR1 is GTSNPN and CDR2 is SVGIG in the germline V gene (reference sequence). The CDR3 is CAWSVLTVGNTEAFF. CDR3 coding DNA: TGTGCCTGGAGTGTTCTTACCGTAGGGAACACTGAAGCTTTCTTT.

In nucleotides, the CDR3 is TGTGCTACGAACCTGGGCAAATCAGACAATGAGCAGTTCTTC. Protein product: CATNLGKSDNEQFF. The rearrangement uses TRBV7-2 and TRBJ2-1, with unresolved D. Germline V gene data show CDR1 as SGHTA and CDR2 as FQGNSA. CDR3 length: 14 amino acids.

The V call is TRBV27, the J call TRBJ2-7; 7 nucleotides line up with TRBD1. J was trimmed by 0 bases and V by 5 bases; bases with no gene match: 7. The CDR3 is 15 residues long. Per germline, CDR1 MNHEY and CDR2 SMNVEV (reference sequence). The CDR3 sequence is CASSAGGRDSYEQYF. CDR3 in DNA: TGTGCCAGCAGTGCAGGGGGTCGAGACTCCTACGAGCAGTACTTC.

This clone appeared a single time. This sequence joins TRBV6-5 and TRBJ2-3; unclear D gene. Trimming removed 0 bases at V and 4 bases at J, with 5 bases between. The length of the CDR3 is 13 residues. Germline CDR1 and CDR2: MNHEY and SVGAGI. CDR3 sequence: CASSYSSADTQYF. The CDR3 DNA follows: TGTGCCAGCAGTTACTCGAGCGCAGATACGCAGTATTTT.

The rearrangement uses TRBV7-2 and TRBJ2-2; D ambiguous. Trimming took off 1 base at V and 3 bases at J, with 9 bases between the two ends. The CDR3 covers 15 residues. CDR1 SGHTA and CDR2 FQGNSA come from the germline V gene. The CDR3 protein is CASSLVVRDTGELFF. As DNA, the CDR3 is TGTGCCAGCAGCTTAGTGGTCCGGGACACCGGGGAGCTGTTTTTT.